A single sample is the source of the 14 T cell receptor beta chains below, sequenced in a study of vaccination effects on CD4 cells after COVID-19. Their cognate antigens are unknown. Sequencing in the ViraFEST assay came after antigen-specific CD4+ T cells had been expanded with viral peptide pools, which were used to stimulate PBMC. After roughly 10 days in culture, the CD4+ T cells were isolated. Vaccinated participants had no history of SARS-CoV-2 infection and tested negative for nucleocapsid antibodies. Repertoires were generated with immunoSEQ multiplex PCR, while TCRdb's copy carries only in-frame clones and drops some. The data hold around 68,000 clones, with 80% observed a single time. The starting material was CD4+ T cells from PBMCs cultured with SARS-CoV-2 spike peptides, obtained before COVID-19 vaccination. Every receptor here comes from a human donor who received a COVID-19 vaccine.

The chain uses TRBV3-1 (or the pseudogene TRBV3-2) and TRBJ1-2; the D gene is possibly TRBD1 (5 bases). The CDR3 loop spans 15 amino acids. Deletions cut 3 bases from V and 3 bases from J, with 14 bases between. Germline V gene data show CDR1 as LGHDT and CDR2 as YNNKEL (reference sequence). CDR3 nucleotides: TGTGCCAGCAGCCACCTCGGGGGGGTTGACTATGGCTACACCTTC. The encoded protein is CASSHLGGVDYGYTF.

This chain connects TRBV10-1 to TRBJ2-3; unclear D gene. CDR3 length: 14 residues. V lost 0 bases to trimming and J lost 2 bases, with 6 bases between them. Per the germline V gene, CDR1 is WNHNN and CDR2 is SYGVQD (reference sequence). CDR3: CASSESLPTDTQYF. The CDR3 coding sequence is TGCGCCAGCAGTGAGTCCCTCCCCACAGATACGCAGTATTTT.

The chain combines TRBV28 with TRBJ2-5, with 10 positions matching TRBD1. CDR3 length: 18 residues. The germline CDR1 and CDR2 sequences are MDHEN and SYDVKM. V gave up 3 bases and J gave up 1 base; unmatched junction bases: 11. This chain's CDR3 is CASSFMGQGRSGQETQYF. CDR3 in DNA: TGTGCCAGCAGTTTCATGGGACAGGGGAGGAGTGGCCAAGAGACCCAGTACTTC.

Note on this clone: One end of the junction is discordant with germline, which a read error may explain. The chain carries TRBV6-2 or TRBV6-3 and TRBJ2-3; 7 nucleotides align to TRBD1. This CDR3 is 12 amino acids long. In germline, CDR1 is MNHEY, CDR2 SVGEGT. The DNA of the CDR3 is TGTGCCAGCAGTTCTTACCCCGGGACAGCCATATTT. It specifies CASSSYPGTAIF.

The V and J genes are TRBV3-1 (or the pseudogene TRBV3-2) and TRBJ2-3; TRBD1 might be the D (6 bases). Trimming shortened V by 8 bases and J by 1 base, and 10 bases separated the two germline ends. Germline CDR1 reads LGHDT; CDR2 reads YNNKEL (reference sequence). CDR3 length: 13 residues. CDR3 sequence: CASCRGGTDTQYF. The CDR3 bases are TGTGCCAGCTGCAGGGGAGGCACAGATACGCAGTATTTT.

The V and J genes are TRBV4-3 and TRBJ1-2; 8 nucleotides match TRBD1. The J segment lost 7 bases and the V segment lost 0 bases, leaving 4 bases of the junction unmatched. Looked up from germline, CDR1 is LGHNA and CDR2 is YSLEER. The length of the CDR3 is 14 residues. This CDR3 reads CASSQDKTGVGYTF. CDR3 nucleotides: TGCGCCAGCAGCCAAGATAAGACAGGGGTTGGCTACACCTTC.

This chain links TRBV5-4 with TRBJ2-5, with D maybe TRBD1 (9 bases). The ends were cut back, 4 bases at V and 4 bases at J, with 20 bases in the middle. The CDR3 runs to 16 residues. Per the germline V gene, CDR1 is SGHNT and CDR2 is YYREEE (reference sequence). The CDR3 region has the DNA TGTGCCAGCAGCCCGGGAGGGACAGGGATCGTAGAGACCCAGTACTTC. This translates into CASSPGGTGIVETQYF.

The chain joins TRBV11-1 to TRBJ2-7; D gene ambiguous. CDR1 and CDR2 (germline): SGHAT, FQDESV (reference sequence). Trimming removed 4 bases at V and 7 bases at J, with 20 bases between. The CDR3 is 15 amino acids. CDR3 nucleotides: TGTGCCAGCAGCTCACGTGGTCCCTTTTTCTGGGAGCAGTACGTC. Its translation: CASSSRGPFFWEQYV.

Here the CDR3 DNA reads TGCGCCAGTTCGGACGGTCCAAATCAGCCCCAGCATTTT. Encoded protein: CASSDGPNQPQHF. The chain couples TRBV10-1 to TRBJ1-5; D gene ambiguous. Germline V gives CDR1 WNHNN, CDR2 SYGVQD (reference sequence). The CDR3 extends over 13 amino acids. V dropped 9 bases and J dropped 4 bases, with 13 bases sitting between them.

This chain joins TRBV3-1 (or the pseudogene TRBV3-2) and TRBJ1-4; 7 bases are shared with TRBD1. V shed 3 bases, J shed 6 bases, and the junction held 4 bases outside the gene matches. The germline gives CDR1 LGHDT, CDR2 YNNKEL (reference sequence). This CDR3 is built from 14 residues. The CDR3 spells CASSHSDRDEKLFF. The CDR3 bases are TGTGCCAGCAGCCATTCCGACAGGGATGAAAAACTGTTTTTT.

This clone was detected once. The chain's CDR3 is CASSQQDYNSPLHF. The DNA of the CDR3 is TGTGCCAGCAGTCAACAGGATTATAATTCACCCCTCCACTTT. This chain links TRBV6-5 with TRBJ1-6; TRBD1 is a possible D gene (5 bases). With 5 bases removed from V and 4 bases from J, the gap between germline ends came to 9 bases. The CDR3 loop spans 14 amino acids. Germline assignment: CDR1 MNHEY and CDR2 SVGAGI.

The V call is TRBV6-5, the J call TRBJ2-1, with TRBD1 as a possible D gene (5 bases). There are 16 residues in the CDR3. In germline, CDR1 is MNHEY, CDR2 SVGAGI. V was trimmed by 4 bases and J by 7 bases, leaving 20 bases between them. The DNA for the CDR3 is TGTGCCAGCAGTTTCGACAGTTTTCCGGAAATGAATGAGCAGTTCTTC. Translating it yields CASSFDSFPEMNEQFF.

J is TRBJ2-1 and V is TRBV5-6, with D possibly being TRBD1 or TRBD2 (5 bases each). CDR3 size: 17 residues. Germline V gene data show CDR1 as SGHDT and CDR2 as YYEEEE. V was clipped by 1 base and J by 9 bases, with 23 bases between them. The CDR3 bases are TGTGCCAGCAGCTTGCGGATCATCGGGGCCCGACCCGGTGAGCAGTTCTTC. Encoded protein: CASSLRIIGARPGEQFF.

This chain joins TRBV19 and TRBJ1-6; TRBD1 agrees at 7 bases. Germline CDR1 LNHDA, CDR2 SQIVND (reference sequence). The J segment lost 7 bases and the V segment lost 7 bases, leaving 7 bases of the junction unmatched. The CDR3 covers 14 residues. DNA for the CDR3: TGTGCCAGTAACAGCCGGGACAGAAATTCACCCCTCCACTTT. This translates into CASNSRDRNSPLHF.